Below, one TCR beta chain is given with its context. Its target is not known. The data stem from a study of regulatory T cells in long-lasting Graves disease. Regarding the study as a whole: Between persistent patients, about 2,800 public clonotypes were shared, exceeding the approximately 940 shared between new patients. Small sample size may have lowered accuracy. Persistent Graves' patients showed less TCR diversity than newly diagnosed ones.

Relying on iRepertoire HTBI primers and Arm-PCR of CDR3 regions, the team built TCR beta libraries. TCRdb used MiXCR to reprocess the multiplex PCR reads, holding one entry per CDR3 protein. The sample has roughly 430,000 distinct CDR3 sequences, about 21% seen once. Specified time point: persistent/refractory GD, antithyroid drugs over 5 years with positive TRAb. Extracted RNA from PBMCs served as the source of the TCR library. The input for sequencing was peripheral blood mononuclear cells (PBMCs), taken when the disease was refractory, from a patient treated with antithyroid drugs. The TCR was taken from a female donor with Graves disease.

The CDR3 sequence is CAESRTGPNEKLFF. As DNA, the CDR3 is TGTGCTGAAAGTCGGACGGGTCCTAATGAAAAACTGTTTTTT. The chain links TRBV28 to TRBJ1-4; unclear D gene. Germline CDR1 MDHEN, CDR2 SYDVKM. CDR3 size: 14 residues.